This paragraph covers one T cell receptor (beta chain) sequence. The CDR3 is made up of 15 amino acids. The ends lost 2 bases at V and 3 bases at J; junction bases unmatched: 4. Per the germline V gene, CDR1 is SGHDT and CDR2 is YYEEEE. Eligibility required adulthood, ileal or ileocolonic Crohn's disease and indicated ileocolonic resection. This sample is drawn from a study of T cell repertoires in ileal Crohn's disease. TCRdb's table, derived via immunoSEQ multiplex PCR, lists solely in-frame clones and lacks some. The data hold roughly 1,800 clones, with around 84% observed a single time. Source material: ileal tissue. The sequence was collected from an adult with Crohn's disease. This chain connects TRBV5-6 to TRBJ1-2; 10 nucleotides match TRBD1. The DNA of the CDR3 is TGTGCCAGCAGCTTCCCCGGGACAGGGGACTATGGCTACACCTTC. It specifies CASSFPGTGDYGYTF.